A single sample is the source of the 15 T cell receptor beta chains below, sequenced in a study of molecular identifiers for immune sequencing clone quantification. TCRdb reprocessed the PCR reads via MiXCR and lists one record per CDR3 protein. The sample lists hundreds of thousands of distinct CDR3 sequences; roughly 25% were seen once. The sequenced sample consisted of naive CD8+ T cells from blood, with Jurkat cell RNA spiked in. The subset was: FACS-sorted CD8+CD4-CCR7+CD45RA+ naive T cells. The receptors come from a human donor in good health. Some libraries in this study had Jurkat cell RNA spiked in.

This clonotype was seen only a few times. DNA for the CDR3: TGTGCCAGCAGCTTAGCACAGGGAGGCTTTGACGAGCAGTACTTC. Protein product: CASSLAQGGFDEQYF. The chain combines TRBV7-9 with TRBJ2-7, with D perhaps being TRBD1 or TRBD2 (6 bases each). CDR3 length equals 15 residues. Trimming pared 0 bases from V and 5 bases from J, leaving 14 bases between. Germline CDR1 is SEHNR and CDR2 is FQNEAQ (reference sequence).

This clonotype was seen many times. This chain connects TRBV28 to TRBJ1-5; a possible D gene is TRBD1 (5 bases). The CDR3 consists of 18 residues. The germline gives CDR1 MDHEN, CDR2 SYDVKM. V was cut by 4 bases and J by 0 bases, with 19 bases left in between. CDR3 DNA sequence: TGTGCCAGCAGTTCCCGGGACGCTCTCCCTTATAGCAATCAGCCCCAGCATTTT. This sequence encodes CASSSRDALPYSNQPQHF.

Details on this clonotype: One end of the junction varies from germline; a read error may be responsible. The CDR3 DNA reads TGTGGCAGCAGCTTAGGAAGTCGGACAGGGGCTGGGGCCAACGTCCTGACTTTC. Translated, it gives CGSSLGSRTGAGANVLTF. The chain employs TRBV13 and TRBJ2-6, with 9 bases lining up with TRBD1. Germline V CDR1 and CDR2: PRHDT, FYEKMQ (reference sequence). The CDR3 contains 18 residues.

Many counts were recorded for this clonotype. This chain links TRBV28 with TRBJ2-3; TRBD2 matches at 10 bases. The CDR3 has 18 residues. V lost 5 bases, J lost 0 bases, and 11 bases stayed unmatched. Germline-derived CDR1 and CDR2 are MDHEN and SYDVKM. CDR3 DNA sequence: TGTGCCAGCAGTCCGGGGGTCGGACTAGCGGTGAGCACAGATACGCAGTATTTT. It yields the protein CASSPGVGLAVSTDTQYF.

As for this clonotype: An end of the junction does not agree with germline; a read error may underlie this. The chain couples TRBV30 to TRBJ2-2; the match to TRBD2 covers 8 bases. This CDR3 region has 16 residues. Germline lookup yields CDR1 GTSNPN and CDR2 SVGIG (reference sequence). CDR3 DNA sequence: TGTGCCTGGAGTGTACGAGCGGGGGTGAACACCGGGGAGCTGCTTTTT. This codes for CAWSVRAGVNTGELLF. Drawing the rest from reference TRBV30 and TRBJ2-2, the complete variable domain is SQTIHQWPATLVQPVGSPLSLECTVEGTSNPNLYWYRQAAGRGLQLLFYSVGIGQISSEVPQNLSASRPQDRQFILSSKKLLLSDSGFYLCAWSVRAGVNTGELLFGEGSRLTVL.

This clonotype was found many times. The chain has TRBV6-2 or TRBV6-3 and TRBJ2-3; 13 bases are a match to TRBD2. This CDR3 contains 15 residues. With 2 bases clipped from V and 4 bases from J, the junction kept 0 bases outside the gene matches. Germline V gene lookup returns CDR1 MNHEY and CDR2 SVGEGT. The CDR3: CASSYGTSGADTQYF. The CDR3 region has the DNA TGTGCCAGCAGTTACGGGACTAGCGGGGCAGATACGCAGTATTTT.

With regard to this clonotype: A much larger clonotype is one base distant, so this may be a read error. The chain is built from TRBV9 and TRBJ2-3, with 13 bases that match TRBD2. This CDR3 is 15 amino acids long. From germline, CDR1 is SGDLS and CDR2 YYNGEE. CDR3 in amino acids: CAGSGTSGVTDTQYF. Written as DNA, the CDR3 is TGTGCCGGCAGCGGGACTAGCGGGGTCACAGATACGCAGTATTTT.

This clonotype was detected ten times or more. This rearrangement joins TRBV20-1 to TRBJ2-3; 7 bases are a match to TRBD2. The J segment lost 4 bases and the V segment lost 2 bases, leaving 9 bases of the junction unmatched. In germline, CDR1 is DFQATT, CDR2 SNEGSKA (reference sequence). The CDR3 has 15 residues. The CDR3 sequence is CSARKSGTLSDTQYF. The CDR3 coding sequence is TGCAGTGCTAGAAAAAGCGGGACGCTGTCAGATACGCAGTATTTT.

This clonotype showed up just a few times. V is TRBV4-1 and J is TRBJ2-5; 15 bases map to TRBD2. V gave up 5 bases and J gave up 1 base; unmatched junction bases: 11. Germline values: CDR1 MGHRA, CDR2 YSYEKL. The CDR3 totals 19 residues. CDR3 sequence reads: CASSSLGLAGGMSQETQYF. In DNA, the CDR3 is TGCGCCAGCAGCTCCCTGGGACTAGCGGGGGGAATGAGCCAAGAGACCCAGTACTTC.

There are a few counts of this clonotype. The chain has TRBV14 and TRBJ1-2; D gene unclear. The CDR3 loop spans 14 amino acids. The germline V gene has CDR1 SGHDN and CDR2 FVKESK. V dropped 0 bases and J dropped 4 bases, with 9 bases sitting between them. As DNA, the CDR3 is TGTGCCAGCAGCCAAGAAAGGTGGGGCTATGGCTACACCTTC. It specifies CASSQERWGYGYTF.

This clonotype was seen at least ten times. The chain combines TRBV9 with TRBJ2-3, with D perhaps TRBD1 (5 bases). Germline assignment: CDR1 SGDLS and CDR2 YYNGEE. V lost 0 bases, J lost 2 bases, and 19 bases lay in between. The CDR3 is made up of 18 amino acids. The CDR3 protein is CASSVEVQGSLPTDTQYF. CDR3 DNA sequence: TGTGCCAGCAGCGTAGAGGTCCAGGGTTCTCTCCCCACAGATACGCAGTATTTT.

The sample holds many counts of this clonotype. The V and J genes are TRBV29-1 and TRBJ1-5; D ambiguous. Trimming removed 7 bases at V and 6 bases at J, with 16 bases between. CDR1 SQVTM and CDR2 ANQGSEA come from the germline V gene. The CDR3 is 13 residues long. The DNA of the CDR3 is TGCAGCGCAAGTCTGGCAGCGGGTCAGCCCCAGCATTTT. This sequence encodes CSASLAAGQPQHF.

Only a few counts were recorded for this clonotype. The V gene is TRBV30, the J gene TRBJ1-1; D is unresolved. V dropped 0 bases and J dropped 5 bases, with 10 bases sitting between them. Germline V gives CDR1 GTSNPN, CDR2 SVGIG (reference sequence). This CDR3 comprises 13 residues. CDR3 coding DNA: TGTGCCTGGAGTGTACTCGGGTGGACTGAAGCTTTCTTT. Translated: CAWSVLGWTEAFF.

This clonotype was seen repeatedly, ten times or more. The chain employs TRBV10-1 and TRBJ2-3; 7 nucleotides line up with TRBD2. The germline V gene has CDR1 WNHNN and CDR2 SYGVQD (reference sequence). The V segment lost 0 bases and the J segment 4 bases; nucleotides outside the gene matches: 7. This CDR3 is built from 16 residues. The CDR3 here is CASSESLGLDADTQYF. The CDR3 region has the DNA TGCGCCAGCAGTGAGTCGTTAGGACTAGACGCAGATACGCAGTATTTT.

Remarks on this clonotype: A much more abundant neighbour one base away suggests this may be a read error. This chain links TRBV9 with TRBJ2-2; TRBD2 might be the D (6 bases). The V gene's germline CDR1 is SGDLS and CDR2 YYNGEE. This CDR3 is 13 amino acids long. V was pared by 6 bases and J by 6 bases, with 12 bases between. The DNA of the CDR3 is TGTGCCAGCACCCCCCCGGGAGCCGGGGAGCTGTTTTTT. It is translated as CASTPPGAGELFF.